This entry is about one TCR beta chain. The antigen remains unidentified. The PCR employed 60 Vbeta primers together with 13 Jbeta primers. The data were produced by immunoSEQ multiplex PCR, yet TCRdb's version contains in-frame clones alone and is incomplete. The profile shows 200,000 to 250,000 clones, about 84% of them singletons. This sample was included in a study of cytomegalovirus exposure and HLA in healthy donors. The V end lost 5 bases, the J end lost 0 bases, and 12 bases lay between the germline ends. Germline V CDR1 and CDR2: SEHNR, FQNEAQ (reference sequence). This CDR3 has 15 residues. Regarding the study as a whole: Prediction of most subjects' HLA-A and HLA-B alleles by TCR beta sequences was reportedly accurate.

The chain couples TRBV7-9 to TRBJ2-3, with D possibly matching TRBD1 (6 bases). Sequenced input: PBMCs. This clonotype was obtained from a human donor in good health. The CDR3 region is CASSTRDISTDTQYF. For the CDR3, the DNA is TGTGCCAGCAGCACCCGGGACATCAGCACAGATACGCAGTATTTT.